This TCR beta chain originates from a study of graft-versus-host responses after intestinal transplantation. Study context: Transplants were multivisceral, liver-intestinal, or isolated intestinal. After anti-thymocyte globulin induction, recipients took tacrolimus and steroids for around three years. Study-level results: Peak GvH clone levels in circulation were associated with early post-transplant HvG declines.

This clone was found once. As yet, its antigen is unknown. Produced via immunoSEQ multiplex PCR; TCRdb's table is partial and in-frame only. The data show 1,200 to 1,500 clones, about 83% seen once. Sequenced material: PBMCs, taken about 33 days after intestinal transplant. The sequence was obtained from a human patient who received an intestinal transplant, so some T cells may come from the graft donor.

Written as DNA, the CDR3 is TGTGCCAGCAGTTCTTTATTCCGGCGGGGTGGGCACCCGGTAAGGCAGCTAAAATACGAGCAGTACTTC. It yields the protein CASSSLFRRGGHPVRQLKYEQYF. The chain links TRBV27 to TRBJ2-7; a possible D gene is TRBD2 (6 bases). Trimming left V 4 bases short and J 4 bases short, with 41 bases between. The germline V gene has CDR1 MNHEY and CDR2 SMNVEV (reference sequence). The CDR3 consists of 23 residues.